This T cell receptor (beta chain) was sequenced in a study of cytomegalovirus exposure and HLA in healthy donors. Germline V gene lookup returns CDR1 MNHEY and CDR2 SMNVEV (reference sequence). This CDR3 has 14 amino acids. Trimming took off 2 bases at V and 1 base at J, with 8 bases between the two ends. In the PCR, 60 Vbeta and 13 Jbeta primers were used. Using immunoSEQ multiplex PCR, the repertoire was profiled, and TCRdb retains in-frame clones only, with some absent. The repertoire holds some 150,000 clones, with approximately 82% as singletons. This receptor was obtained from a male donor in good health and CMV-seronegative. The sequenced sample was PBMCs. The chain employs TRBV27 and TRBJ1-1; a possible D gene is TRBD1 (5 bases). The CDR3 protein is CASSLRTPNTEAFF. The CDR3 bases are TGTGCCAGCAGTTTAAGGACACCGAACACTGAAGCTTTCTTT.